The rows below give T cell receptor beta chains drawn from one sample of a study of cytomegalovirus exposure and HLA in healthy donors. This table comes from immunoSEQ multiplex PCR, and its TCRdb copy is limited to in-frame clones, with some not included. The sample yields under 300,000 clones, roughly 91% seen once. Sequenced input: PBMCs. These receptors all come from a girl aged 2-9 years in good health and CMV-seronegative. Both conserved end residues are part of each CDR3. Fields, in order: CDR3 protein, CDR3 DNA, V gene, D gene, clone size, J gene. D genes are given only for firm matches. Size values are once, few and many counts, or a class for expanded clones, and some rows have none.

CDR3 protein: CASSLWTSGRGTDTQYF
CDR3 DNA: TGCGCCAGCAGCCTCTGGACTAGCGGGAGAGGCACAGATACGCAGTATTTT
V gene: TRBV5-1
D gene: TRBD2
clone size: once
J gene: TRBJ2-3

CDR3 protein: CASSSPSLGGSPYEQYF
CDR3 DNA: TGTGCCAGCAGCTCCCCTAGTCTCGGCGGTTCCCCCTACGAGCAGTACTTC
V gene: TRBV11-2
D gene: -
clone size: -
J gene: TRBJ2-7

CDR3 protein: CASSMVTGTPYNEQFF
CDR3 DNA: TGTGCCAGTAGTATGGTAACAGGTACCCCCTACAATGAGCAGTTCTTC
V gene: TRBV19
D gene: -
clone size: -
J gene: TRBJ2-1

CDR3 protein: CASSQGTSYEQYF
CDR3 DNA: TGCGCCAGCAGCCAAGGGACTTCCTACGAGCAGTACTTC
V gene: TRBV4-1
D gene: -
clone size: -
J gene: TRBJ2-7

CDR3 protein: CAIIQGATAFF
CDR3 DNA: TGTGCCATTATACAGGGGGCTACAGCTTTCTTT
V gene: TRBV19
D gene: TRBD1
clone size: -
J gene: TRBJ1-1

CDR3 protein: CASSQDYGDSGNTIYF
CDR3 DNA: TGCGCCAGCAGCCAAGATTACGGTGACTCTGGAAACACCATATATTTT
V gene: TRBV4-1
D gene: -
clone size: -
J gene: TRBJ1-3

CDR3 protein: CASTLLAGSSYEQYF
CDR3 DNA: TGTGCCAGCACCTTACTGGCGGGGAGCTCCTACGAGCAGTACTTC
V gene: TRBV7-2
D gene: -
clone size: -
J gene: TRBJ2-7

CDR3 protein: CSAPGNTEAFF
CDR3 DNA: TGCAGTGCGCCAGGGAACACTGAAGCTTTCTTT
V gene: TRBV20-1
D gene: -
clone size: -
J gene: TRBJ1-1

CDR3 protein: CASSEVAGGTGELFF
CDR3 DNA: TGTGCCAGCAGTGAAGTCGCGGGGGGTACCGGGGAGCTGTTTTTT
V gene: TRBV2
D gene: TRBD2
clone size: -
J gene: TRBJ2-2

CDR3 protein: CASNGDRTNYGYTF
CDR3 DNA: TGCGCCAGCAACGGAGACAGGACTAACTATGGCTACACCTTC
V gene: TRBV10-2
D gene: -
clone size: -
J gene: TRBJ1-2

CDR3 protein: CASGFLAGGSYEQYF
CDR3 DNA: TGTGCCAGCGGGTTCCTAGCGGGAGGTTCCTACGAGCAGTACTTC
V gene: TRBV6-6
D gene: TRBD2
clone size: few
J gene: TRBJ2-7

CDR3 protein: CATSRDSMAGSYNEQFF
CDR3 DNA: TGTGCCACCAGCAGAGATTCTATGGCGGGGTCCTACAATGAGCAGTTCTTC
V gene: TRBV15
D gene: -
clone size: -
J gene: TRBJ2-1

CDR3 protein: CASSLYWETDQPQHF
CDR3 DNA: TGTGCCAGCAGCTTGTATTGGGAGACGGATCAGCCCCAGCATTTT
V gene: TRBV5-6
D gene: -
clone size: -
J gene: TRBJ1-5

CDR3 protein: CASSSGLAGTYYEQYF
CDR3 DNA: TGTGCCAGCTCCTCGGGACTAGCGGGAACTTACTACGAGCAGTACTTC
V gene: TRBV18
D gene: TRBD2
clone size: -
J gene: TRBJ2-7

CDR3 protein: CSVRPGTPQRYNEQFF
CDR3 DNA: TGCAGCGTTAGGCCCGGGACTCCTCAGAGGTACAATGAGCAGTTCTTC
V gene: TRBV29-1
D gene: -
clone size: -
J gene: TRBJ2-1

CDR3 protein: CSVRTGGFTEAFF
CDR3 DNA: TGCAGCGTCCGGACAGGGGGCTTCACTGAAGCTTTCTTT
V gene: TRBV29-1
D gene: TRBD1
clone size: -
J gene: TRBJ1-1

CDR3 protein: CASSPGLAGSGDTQYF
CDR3 DNA: TGTGCCAGCAGCCCTGGACTAGCGGGATCGGGGGATACGCAGTATTTT
V gene: TRBV2
D gene: TRBD2
clone size: -
J gene: TRBJ2-3

CDR3 protein: CASSPSGRAVLETQYF
CDR3 DNA: TGTGCCAGCAGTCCTAGCGGGAGGGCCGTACTTGAGACCCAGTACTTC
V gene: TRBV11-2
D gene: TRBD2
clone size: -
J gene: TRBJ2-5

CDR3 protein: CASSLAASGKSSYNEQFF
CDR3 DNA: TGTGCCAGCAGCTTAGCGGCTAGCGGCAAGAGCTCCTACAATGAGCAGTTCTTC
V gene: TRBV13
D gene: TRBD2
clone size: -
J gene: TRBJ2-1

CDR3 protein: CASRPRGSRTDYGYTF
CDR3 DNA: TGTGCCAGTAGGCCGAGGGGGTCAAGGACCGACTATGGCTACACCTTC
V gene: TRBV19
D gene: -
clone size: once
J gene: TRBJ1-2

CDR3 protein: CAWGGTEGAGYEQYF
CDR3 DNA: TGTGCCTGGGGGGGGACAGAGGGGGCGGGGTACGAGCAGTACTTC
V gene: TRBV30
D gene: -
clone size: -
J gene: TRBJ2-7

CDR3 protein: CASSELAGGTDTQYF
CDR3 DNA: TGTGCCAGCAGTGAACTAGCGGGGGGCACAGATACGCAGTATTTT
V gene: TRBV2
D gene: TRBD2
clone size: once
J gene: TRBJ2-3

CDR3 protein: CASSWGVNYGYTF
CDR3 DNA: TGCGCCAGCAGTTGGGGGGTAAACTATGGCTACACCTTC
V gene: TRBV10-2
D gene: -
clone size: -
J gene: TRBJ1-2

CDR3 protein: CASSLESRIYTEAFF
CDR3 DNA: TGTGCCAGCAGCTTAGAATCTAGAATCTACACTGAAGCTTTCTTT
V gene: TRBV11-2
D gene: -
clone size: -
J gene: TRBJ1-1

CDR3 protein: CASSLGAGNTEAFF
CDR3 DNA: TGCGCCAGCAGCTTGGGCGCAGGGAACACTGAAGCTTTCTTT
V gene: TRBV5-1
D gene: -
clone size: -
J gene: TRBJ1-1

CDR3 protein: CASSFRVYSNQPQHF
CDR3 DNA: TGTGCCAGCAGTTTTCGGGTGTATAGCAATCAGCCCCAGCATTTT
V gene: TRBV28
D gene: -
clone size: -
J gene: TRBJ1-5

CDR3 protein: CASSLWGGDGYTF
CDR3 DNA: TGCGCCAGCAGCTTGTGGGGGGGCGATGGCTACACCTTC
V gene: TRBV5-1
D gene: -
clone size: -
J gene: TRBJ1-2

CDR3 protein: CATSIGRGTGTQYF
CDR3 DNA: TGTGCCACCAGCATCGGGAGGGGGACGGGTACGCAGTATTTT
V gene: TRBV15
D gene: TRBD2
clone size: -
J gene: TRBJ2-3

CDR3 protein: CASSLGLATFNEQFF
CDR3 DNA: TGTGCCAGCAGCTTAGGACTAGCGACCTTCAATGAGCAGTTCTTC
V gene: TRBV11-2
D gene: TRBD2
clone size: -
J gene: TRBJ2-1

CDR3 protein: CASSANRAWPGELFF
CDR3 DNA: TGTGCCAGCAGCGCAAACAGGGCTTGGCCCGGGGAGCTGTTTTTT
V gene: TRBV9
D gene: -
clone size: once
J gene: TRBJ2-2

CDR3 protein: CASSLDTPGEQFF
CDR3 DNA: TGTGCCAGCAGCTTGGATACGCCGGGGGAGCAGTTCTTC
V gene: TRBV5-6
D gene: -
clone size: -
J gene: TRBJ2-1

CDR3 protein: CASRRASGGEQFF
CDR3 DNA: TGTGCCAGCAGGAGGGCTAGCGGGGGTGAGCAGTTCTTC
V gene: TRBV6-1
D gene: TRBD2
clone size: -
J gene: TRBJ2-1

CDR3 protein: CASSVSGGATYNEQFF
CDR3 DNA: TGTGCCAGCAGCGTGAGCGGGGGGGCAACCTACAATGAGCAGTTCTTC
V gene: TRBV9
D gene: TRBD2
clone size: -
J gene: TRBJ2-1

CDR3 protein: CASSTPGGYTF
CDR3 DNA: TGTGCCAGCAGCACCCCAGGTGGCTACACCTTC
V gene: TRBV11-2
D gene: -
clone size: -
J gene: TRBJ1-2

CDR3 protein: CASRVDSSNQPQHF
CDR3 DNA: TGTGCCAGCAGAGTAGACAGTTCCAATCAGCCCCAGCATTTT
V gene: TRBV6-1
D gene: -
clone size: -
J gene: TRBJ1-5

CDR3 protein: CASSSKPGQGNTEAFF
CDR3 DNA: TGTGCCAGCAGCTCCAAACCGGGACAGGGGAACACTGAAGCTTTCTTT
V gene: TRBV5-4
D gene: TRBD1
clone size: -
J gene: TRBJ1-1

CDR3 protein: CASSSGFEKLFF
CDR3 DNA: TGTGCCAGCAGCTCGGGGTTTGAAAAACTGTTTTTT
V gene: TRBV13
D gene: -
clone size: few
J gene: TRBJ1-4

CDR3 protein: CASILAAKAFF
CDR3 DNA: TGTGCCAGCATCTTGGCCGCCAAAGCTTTCTTT
V gene: TRBV28
D gene: -
clone size: -
J gene: TRBJ1-1

CDR3 protein: CASSLEANTEAFF
CDR3 DNA: TGTGCCAGCAGCTTAGAAGCCAACACTGAAGCTTTCTTT
V gene: TRBV7-9
D gene: -
clone size: -
J gene: TRBJ1-1

CDR3 protein: CAISDRGREQYF
CDR3 DNA: TGTGCCATCAGTGACAGGGGGCGCGAGCAGTACTTC
V gene: TRBV10-3
D gene: TRBD1
clone size: -
J gene: TRBJ2-7

CDR3 protein: CAWSVGGIAEQFF
CDR3 DNA: TGTGCCTGGAGTGTAGGGGGTATAGCTGAGCAGTTCTTC
V gene: TRBV30
D gene: -
clone size: -
J gene: TRBJ2-1

CDR3 protein: CATLAGYSYEQYF
CDR3 DNA: TGTGCCACCTTAGCGGGGTACTCCTACGAGCAGTACTTC
V gene: TRBV10-3
D gene: TRBD2
clone size: -
J gene: TRBJ2-7

CDR3 protein: CAISELAGGNNEQFF
CDR3 DNA: TGTGCCATCAGTGAACTAGCGGGGGGTAACAATGAGCAGTTCTTC
V gene: TRBV10-3
D gene: TRBD2
clone size: -
J gene: TRBJ2-1

CDR3 protein: CASSPGLAYEQYF
CDR3 DNA: TGTGCCAGCTCACCGGGACTAGCTTACGAGCAGTACTTC
V gene: TRBV18
D gene: TRBD2
clone size: -
J gene: TRBJ2-7

CDR3 protein: CASSFQSGDYGYTF
CDR3 DNA: TGTGCCAGCAGCTTCCAATCAGGGGACTATGGCTACACCTTC
V gene: TRBV7-2
D gene: -
clone size: -
J gene: TRBJ1-2

CDR3 protein: CASSFDLNRGLGEKLFF
CDR3 DNA: TGTGCCAGCAGCTTCGATCTAAACAGGGGGCTGGGTGAAAAACTGTTTTTT
V gene: TRBV5-5
D gene: TRBD1
clone size: -
J gene: TRBJ1-4

CDR3 protein: CAWSPDSLSVFF
CDR3 DNA: TGTGCCTGGAGTCCGGACAGCCTTTCCGTGTTTTTT
V gene: TRBV30
D gene: -
clone size: once
J gene: TRBJ1-4

CDR3 protein: CAWSVGTGNTIYF
CDR3 DNA: TGTGCCTGGAGTGTGGGCACTGGAAACACCATATATTTT
V gene: TRBV30
D gene: -
clone size: -
J gene: TRBJ1-3

CDR3 protein: CASSLDRGRYNEQFF
CDR3 DNA: TGTGCCAGCAGCTTAGACCGGGGGAGATACAATGAGCAGTTCTTC
V gene: TRBV7-3
D gene: -
clone size: once
J gene: TRBJ2-1

CDR3 protein: CASSPGRDQPQHF
CDR3 DNA: TGTGCCAGCTCACCGGGTCGGGATCAGCCCCAGCATTTT
V gene: TRBV18
D gene: -
clone size: -
J gene: TRBJ1-5

CDR3 protein: CASSSYHQGFQETQYF
CDR3 DNA: TGTGCCAGCAGTTCATACCATCAGGGGTTCCAAGAGACCCAGTACTTC
V gene: TRBV6-5
D gene: -
clone size: -
J gene: TRBJ2-5

CDR3 protein: CASSLFGSYEQYF
CDR3 DNA: TGTGCCAGCAGTTTGTTCGGGTCCTACGAGCAGTACTTC
V gene: TRBV28
D gene: -
clone size: -
J gene: TRBJ2-7

CDR3 protein: CASSLSDTQYF
CDR3 DNA: TGTGCCAGCAGCTTAAGCGATACGCAGTATTTT
V gene: TRBV7-9
D gene: -
clone size: -
J gene: TRBJ2-3

CDR3 protein: CASSLNSNQPQHF
CDR3 DNA: TGTGCCAGCTCTCTTAATAGCAATCAGCCCCAGCATTTT
V gene: TRBV18
D gene: -
clone size: -
J gene: TRBJ1-5

CDR3 protein: CASSLRGSGELFF
CDR3 DNA: TGTGCCAGCAGCTTAAGAGGTTCCGGGGAGCTGTTTTTT
V gene: TRBV11-3
D gene: -
clone size: -
J gene: TRBJ2-2

CDR3 protein: CASSLELAGALLYHEQFF
CDR3 DNA: TGTGCCAGCAGCTTGGAACTAGCGGGGGCCCTTCTCTACCATGAGCAGTTCTTC
V gene: TRBV5-4
D gene: TRBD2
clone size: -
J gene: TRBJ2-1

CDR3 protein: CASVDTLNTEAFF
CDR3 DNA: TGTGCTAGCGTGGACACCTTGAACACTGAAGCTTTCTTT
V gene: TRBV12-5
D gene: -
clone size: -
J gene: TRBJ1-1

CDR3 protein: CASGSRESQYF
CDR3 DNA: TGTGCCTCCGGGAGCCGCGAGTCCCAGTACTTC
V gene: TRBV19
D gene: -
clone size: -
J gene: TRBJ2-5

CDR3 protein: CASSLSGANTGELFF
CDR3 DNA: TGCGCCAGCAGCCTTAGCGGAGCGAACACCGGGGAGCTGTTTTTT
V gene: TRBV5-1
D gene: -
clone size: -
J gene: TRBJ2-2